The 28 T cell receptor beta chains below were found in one sample sequenced in a study of T-cell memory formation after mild COVID-19. Via MiXCR, TCRdb re-called the 5' RACE reads, giving one row per CDR3 protein. The table records 200,000 to 250,000 distinct CDR3 sequences, roughly 10% of them present only once. The sample taken for sequencing was PBMCs or a T cell subset sorted from them (not recorded which). These receptors all stem from a man aged 18 to 29 who had mild COVID-19 (a few samples of this study predate the infection). Cell type and time point are not known.

As DNA, the CDR3 is TGTGCCAGCAGTCGACAGGGTGGTGAATCACCCCTCCACTTT. This codes for CASSRQGGESPLHF. V and J are TRBV6-5 and TRBJ1-6; 7 positions match TRBD1. Germline loops: CDR1 MNHEY, CDR2 SVGAGI. CDR3 size: 14 residues. V trimming: 5 bases; J trimming: 10 bases; junction bases outside the gene matches: 8.

The V gene is TRBV7-9, the J gene TRBJ1-1; a possible D gene is TRBD1 (5 bases). V dropped 6 bases and J dropped 2 bases, with 10 bases sitting between them. From germline, CDR1 is SEHNR and CDR2 FQNEAQ (reference sequence). The CDR3 contains 13 residues. CDR3 nucleotide sequence: TGTGCCAGCAGATCCGACAGAAACACTGAAGCTTTCTTT. Amino acid sequence: CASRSDRNTEAFF. The whole variable domain, filled in from reference TRBV7-9 and TRBJ1-1, reads DTGVSQNPRHKITKRGQNVTFRCDPISEHNRLYWYRQTLGQGPEFLTYFQNEAQLEKSRLLSDRFSAERPKGSFSTLEIQRTEQGDSAMYLCASRSDRNTEAFFGQGTRLTVV.

The V call is TRBV18, the J call TRBJ1-3; the D is unclear. CDR1 and CDR2 (germline): KGHSH, LQKENI. The CDR3 runs 14 residues. V lost 0 bases and J 6 bases, leaving 9 bases between the germline ends. This CDR3 reads CASSPPGFLNTIYF. CDR3 nucleotides: TGTGCCAGCTCACCACCGGGGTTCCTAAACACCATATATTTT. The variable domain in full, with the rest retrieved from reference TRBV18 and TRBJ1-3, is NAGVMQNPRHLVRRRGQEARLRCSPMKGHSHVYWYRQLPEEGLKFMVYLQKENIIDESGMPKERFSAEFPKEGPSILRIQQVVRGDSAAYFCASSPPGFLNTIYFGEGSWLTVV.

This clonotype has only a few counts. The chain links TRBV4-2 to TRBJ2-1; 7 bases line up with TRBD2. CDR3 length equals 13 residues. Looked up from germline, CDR1 is LGHNA and CDR2 is YNFKEQ. J was trimmed by 10 bases and V by 0 bases; bases with no gene match: 3. CDR3 in amino acids: CASSQDIGGEQFF. Here the CDR3 DNA reads TGTGCCAGCAGCCAAGATATCGGGGGGGAGCAGTTCTTC.

J is TRBJ2-3 and V is TRBV5-1; D possibly corresponds to TRBD1 (6 bases). The CDR3 has 16 amino acids. Germline V gene data show CDR1 as SGHRS and CDR2 as YFSETQ. Trimming removed 3 bases from V and 11 bases from J, with 25 bases in between. The CDR3 sequence is CASSWRKMWDKQEQYF. CDR3 in DNA: TGCGCCAGCAGCTGGAGAAAAATGTGGGACAAGCAGGAGCAGTATTTT.

There are many counts of this clonotype. This sequence joins TRBV11-1 and TRBJ2-2; possible D gene TRBD1, 6 bases. Germline loops: CDR1 SGHAT, CDR2 FQDESV (reference sequence). The CDR3 is 16 residues long. V shed 2 bases and J shed 7 bases, with 17 bases lying between them. This chain's CDR3 is CASSLRTQGLVGELFF. The DNA for the CDR3 is TGTGCCAGCAGCTTACGAACACAGGGCCTGGTCGGGGAGCTGTTTTTT.

This clonotype was found a few times. The CDR3 loop reads CASSRGGTLYEQYV. The CDR3 DNA follows: TGTGCCAGCAGCCGGGGCGGGACTCTCTACGAGCAGTACGTC. The chain recombines TRBV6-2 or TRBV6-3 with TRBJ2-7; TRBD2 is a possible D gene (6 bases). Germline V lookup: CDR1 MNHEY, CDR2 SVGEGT. V lost 6 bases, J lost 3 bases, and 15 bases lay in between. CDR3 length: 14 residues.

The chain links TRBV12-3 or TRBV12-4 to TRBJ2-5; 10 bases align to TRBD2. V lost 7 bases and J lost 1; bases outside the gene matches: 3. There are 14 residues in the CDR3. Here the CDR3 reads CASTERGGQETQYF. The CDR3 DNA reads as TGTGCCAGCACGGAGCGGGGGGGCCAAGAGACCCAGTACTTC.

The chain couples TRBV6-1 to TRBJ2-5; unclear D gene. Germline V lookup: CDR1 MNHNS, CDR2 SASEGT. CDR3 length: 14 residues. V shed 0 bases and J shed 4 bases, with 9 bases lying between them. The CDR3 spells CASSEAMAGETQYF. The CDR3 coding sequence is TGTGCCAGCAGTGAAGCGATGGCAGGAGAGACCCAGTACTTC.

The chain has TRBV7-9 and TRBJ2-4, with D possibly TRBD1 on 5 matching bases. The CDR3 has 14 amino acids. Germline assignment: CDR1 SEHNR and CDR2 FQNEAQ (reference sequence). Trimming cost V 3 bases and J 3 bases, with 9 bases left between them. The CDR3 loop is CASSLVTGKNIQYF. Here the CDR3 DNA reads TGTGCCAGCAGCTTGGTAACAGGCAAAAACATTCAGTACTTC.

This clonotype appeared many times. J is TRBJ2-7 and V is TRBV5-1, with D uncertain. There are 13 residues in the CDR3. V gave up 0 bases and J gave up 7 bases, with 11 bases separating them. Germline CDR1 reads SGHRS; CDR2 reads YFSETQ. The CDR3 is CASSLVTFGEQYF. The CDR3, as DNA: TGCGCCAGCAGCTTGGTGACGTTTGGGGAGCAGTACTTC.

The J gene is TRBJ2-1, the V gene TRBV18, with D unresolved. CDR3 length equals 13 residues. V lost 3 bases, J lost 9 bases, and 12 bases lay in between. CDR1 and CDR2 (germline): KGHSH, LQKENI. The CDR3 DNA reads as TGTGCCAGCTCACCGGTGGTAGAAGGTGAGCAGTTCTTC. Translation gives CASSPVVEGEQFF.

The CDR3 coding sequence is TGTGCCAGCAGCTGGAGGTTGTACAGGGCTAATGAGCAGTTCTTC. Its translation: CASSWRLYRANEQFF. The V call is TRBV7-2, the J call TRBJ2-1; D possibly corresponds to TRBD1 (6 bases). V shed 4 bases and J shed 7 bases, with 17 bases lying between them. Germline CDR1 is SGHTA and CDR2 is FQGNSA. This CDR3 comprises 15 residues. The full variable domain, rest sourced from reference TRBV7-2 and TRBJ2-1, is GAGVSQSPSNKVTEKGKDVELRCDPISGHTALYWYRQSLGQGLEFLIYFQGNSAPDKSGLPSDRFSAERTGGSVSTLTIQRTQQEDSAVYLCASSWRLYRANEQFFGPGTRLTVL.

V and J are TRBV29-1 and TRBJ1-2; 7 bases fit TRBD1. The V segment lost 5 bases and the J segment 8 bases; nucleotides outside the gene matches: 11. This CDR3 contains 13 residues. Germline lookup yields CDR1 SQVTM and CDR2 ANQGSEA. The CDR3 DNA is TGCAGCGTTTATTCAGACAGGGATCGGGGCTACACCTTC. Translating gives CSVYSDRDRGYTF.

The chain links TRBV7-8 to TRBJ2-2; D perhaps matches TRBD2 (6 bases). The germline gives CDR1 SGHVS, CDR2 FQNEAQ. This CDR3 has 14 residues. V lost 1 base to trimming and J lost 11 bases, with 14 bases between them. DNA of the CDR3: TGTGCCAGCAGCTTAGGAGGGGCCGGGAGAGAGCTGTTTTTT. Translating gives CASSLGGAGRELFF.

The CDR3 DNA reads TGTGCCTGGAGTAGGTTAGCGGGGTCGGATACGCAGTATTTT. This gives the protein CAWSRLAGSDTQYF. The V gene is TRBV30, the J gene TRBJ2-3; the match to TRBD2 covers 8 bases. Germline CDR1 is GTSNPN and CDR2 is SVGIG (reference sequence). The CDR3 is 14 residues long. V lost 2 bases, J lost 6 bases, and 7 bases stayed unmatched.

The V gene is TRBV4-3, the J gene TRBJ1-1, with a weak D call TRBD1 (5 bases). The CDR3 loop spans 15 amino acids. CDR1 LGHNA and CDR2 YSLEER come from the germline V gene. Trimming shortened V by 3 bases and J by 1 base, and 12 bases separated the two germline ends. The CDR3 loop reads CASSQISTENTEAFF. The CDR3 DNA reads as TGCGCCAGCAGCCAGATATCGACAGAGAACACTGAAGCTTTCTTT.

This sequence joins TRBV4-3 and TRBJ2-3, with 8 bases lining up with TRBD1. CDR1 is LGHNA and CDR2 is YSLEER in the germline V gene. The length of the CDR3 is 16 residues. V lost 4 bases to trimming and J lost 1 base; unmatched junction nucleotides: 7. The CDR3 DNA reads TGCGCCAGCAGCCGGACTACAGGGGGAGGCACAGATACGCAGTATTTT. The encoded protein is CASSRTTGGGTDTQYF.

At least ten counts were recorded for this clonotype. The chain carries TRBV3-1 and TRBJ1-4; D might be TRBD1 (5 bases). The CDR3 runs 14 residues. Trimming removed 1 base from V and 8 bases from J, with 11 bases in between. Germline assignment: CDR1 LGHDT and CDR2 YNNKEL (reference sequence). The CDR3 DNA is TGTGCCAGCAGCCAAGGTTTGGGACGAGAAAAACTGTTTTTT. It encodes CASSQGLGREKLFF.

The V and J genes are TRBV7-2 and TRBJ2-3; D ambiguous. The germline V and J ends were trimmed by 2 bases and 4 bases, with 7 bases remaining between them. Germline CDR1 is SGHTA and CDR2 is FQGNSA. This CDR3 comprises 13 residues. The CDR3 region has the DNA TGTGCCAGCAGCTTAACGATCTCAGATACGCAGTATTTT. Its translation: CASSLTISDTQYF.

This clonotype was found many times. The J gene is TRBJ2-3, the V gene TRBV4-3; the D call may be TRBD1 or TRBD2 (6 bases each). The CDR3 consists of 17 residues. Germline CDR1 LGHNA, CDR2 YSLEER. Trimming removed 4 bases from V and 0 bases from J, with 17 bases in between. The CDR3 sequence is CASSLDSGARSTDTQYF. DNA of the CDR3: TGCGCCAGCAGCCTAGATTCGGGGGCCCGAAGCACAGATACGCAGTATTTT.

This clonotype has more than one count but fewer than ten. This chain joins TRBV5-1 and TRBJ2-5; D ambiguous. There are 12 residues in the CDR3. V was pared by 2 bases and J by 5 bases, with 7 bases between. CDR1 is SGHRS, CDR2 YFSETQ, per germline. CDR3 bases: TGCGCCAGCAGCTTTAACAGCGAGACCCAGTACTTC. As protein: CASSFNSETQYF.

This chain links TRBV6-5 with TRBJ1-6; TRBD1 aligns across 12 bases. Germline CDR1 MNHEY, CDR2 SVGAGI. V lost 2 bases, J lost 10 bases, and 6 bases stayed unmatched. This CDR3 is 16 amino acids long. CDR3 bases: TGTGCCAGCAGTTACCACTCGGGACAGGGGGCCTCACCCCTCCACTTT. It translates to CASSYHSGQGASPLHF.

This chain connects TRBV9 to TRBJ1-1; TRBD1 might be the D (5 bases). CDR3 length: 13 residues. Trimming left V 7 bases short and J 6 bases short, with 16 bases between. The V gene's germline CDR1 is SGDLS and CDR2 YYNGEE. CDR3 sequence: CASANTRGAEAFF. The DNA of the CDR3 is TGTGCCAGCGCTAACACCCGGGGGGCTGAAGCTTTCTTT.

This clonotype was counted at least ten times. V gene TRBV12-3 or TRBV12-4 combines with J gene TRBJ2-7; the match to TRBD1 covers 8 bases. The V gene end was trimmed by 2 bases and the J gene end by 0 bases; junction bases not matched to a gene: 6. The CDR3 consists of 16 residues. In DNA form, the CDR3 reads TGTGCCAGCAGTTTATGGGGACAGGAGAACTCCTACGAGCAGTACTTC. As protein: CASSLWGQENSYEQYF.

This clonotype was picked up many times. The CDR3: CASSFGGEQFF. The CDR3 nucleotides read TGTGCCAGCAGTTTCGGGGGTGAGCAGTTCTTC. The chain combines TRBV6-2 or TRBV6-3 with TRBJ2-1, with D possibly matching TRBD2 (6 bases). Germline CDR1 and CDR2: MNHEY and SVGEGT. V lost 4 bases and J 9 bases, leaving 7 bases between the germline ends. The CDR3 has 11 amino acids.

V is TRBV2 and J is TRBJ2-2; no reliable D call. The CDR3 is 11 amino acids. The ends were cut back, 7 bases at V and 6 bases at J, with 6 bases in the middle. CDR1 SNHLY and CDR2 FYNNEI come from the germline V gene. In DNA, the CDR3 is TGTGCCAGCACCTTCGCCGGGGAGCTGTTTTTT. Its protein product is CASTFAGELFF.

The chain combines TRBV5-1 with TRBJ2-1; 7 bases are shared with TRBD2. Germline-derived CDR1 and CDR2 are SGHRS and YFSETQ. The CDR3 sequence is 14 residues long. J gave up 6 bases and V 4 bases, and 7 bases lay outside the gene matches. DNA of the CDR3: TGCGCCAGCAGCCCTAGGACTAGACGCAATGAGCAGTTCTTC. It codes for CASSPRTRRNEQFF.